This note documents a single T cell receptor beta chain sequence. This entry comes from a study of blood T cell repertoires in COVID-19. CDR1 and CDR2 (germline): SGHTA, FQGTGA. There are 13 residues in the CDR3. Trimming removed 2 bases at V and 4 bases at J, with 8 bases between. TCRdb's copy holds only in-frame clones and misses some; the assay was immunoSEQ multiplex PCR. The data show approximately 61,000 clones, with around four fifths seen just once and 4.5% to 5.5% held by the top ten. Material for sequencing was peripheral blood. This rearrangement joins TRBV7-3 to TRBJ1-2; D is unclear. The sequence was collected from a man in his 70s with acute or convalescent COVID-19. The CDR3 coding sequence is TGTGCCAGCAGCTTAGATTCAGGCTATGGCTACACCTTC. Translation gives CASSLDSGYGYTF.